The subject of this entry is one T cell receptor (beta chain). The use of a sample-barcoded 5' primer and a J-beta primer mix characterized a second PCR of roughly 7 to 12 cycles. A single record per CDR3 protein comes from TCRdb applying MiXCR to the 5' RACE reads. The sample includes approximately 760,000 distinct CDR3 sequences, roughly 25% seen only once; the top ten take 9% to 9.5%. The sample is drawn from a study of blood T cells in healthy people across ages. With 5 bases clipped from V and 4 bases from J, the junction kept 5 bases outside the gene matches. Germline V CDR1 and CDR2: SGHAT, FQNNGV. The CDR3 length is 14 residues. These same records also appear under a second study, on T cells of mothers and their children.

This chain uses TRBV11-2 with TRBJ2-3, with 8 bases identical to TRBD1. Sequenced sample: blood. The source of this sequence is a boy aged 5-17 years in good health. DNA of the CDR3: TGTGCCAGCAGCCAAGGACAGGGTGCAGATACGCAGTATTTT. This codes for CASSQGQGADTQYF.